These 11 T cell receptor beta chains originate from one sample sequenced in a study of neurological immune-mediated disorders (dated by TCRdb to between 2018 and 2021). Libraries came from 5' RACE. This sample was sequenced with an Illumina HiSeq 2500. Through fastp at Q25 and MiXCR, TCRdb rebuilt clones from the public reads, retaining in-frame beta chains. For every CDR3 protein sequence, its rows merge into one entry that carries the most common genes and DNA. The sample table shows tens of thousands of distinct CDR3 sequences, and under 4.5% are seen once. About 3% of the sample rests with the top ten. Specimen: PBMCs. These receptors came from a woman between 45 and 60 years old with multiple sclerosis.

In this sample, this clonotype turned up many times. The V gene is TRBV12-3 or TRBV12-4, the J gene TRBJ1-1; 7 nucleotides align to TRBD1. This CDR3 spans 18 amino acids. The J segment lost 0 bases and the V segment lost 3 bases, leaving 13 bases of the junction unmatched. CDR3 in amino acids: CASSLGMNTGVMNTEAFF. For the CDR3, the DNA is TGTGCCAGCAGTTTGGGGATGAATACAGGGGTAATGAACACTGAAGCTTTCTTT.

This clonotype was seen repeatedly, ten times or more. The CDR3 coding sequence is TGTGCCAGCAGCTTAATTGGGAGGACAGTGAAGACCCAGTACTTC. Its protein product is CASSLIGRTVKTQYF. This chain links TRBV7-9 with TRBJ2-5; TRBD1 or TRBD2 may be the D gene (6 bases each). This CDR3 has 15 amino acids. The V end was cut by 2 bases, the J end by 6 bases, with 16 bases between. Germline CDR1 and CDR2: SEHNR and FQNEAQ (reference sequence).

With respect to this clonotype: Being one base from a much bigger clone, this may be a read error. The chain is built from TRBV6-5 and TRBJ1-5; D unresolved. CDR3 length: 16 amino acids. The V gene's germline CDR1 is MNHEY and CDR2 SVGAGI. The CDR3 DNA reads TGTGCCAGCAGTTATAGGGAGGTTGATAGCAATCAGCCCCAGAATTTT. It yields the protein CASSYREVDSNQPQNF.

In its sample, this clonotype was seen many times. The CDR3 region has the DNA TGCAGCGTCTTGGACAGGGCCTACGAGCAGTACTTC. This encodes CSVLDRAYEQYF. This chain links TRBV29-1 with TRBJ2-7; 8 bases fit TRBD1. The ends lost 6 bases at V and 2 bases at J; junction bases unmatched: 3. The CDR3 runs 12 residues. The germline gives CDR1 SQVTM, CDR2 ANQGSEA.

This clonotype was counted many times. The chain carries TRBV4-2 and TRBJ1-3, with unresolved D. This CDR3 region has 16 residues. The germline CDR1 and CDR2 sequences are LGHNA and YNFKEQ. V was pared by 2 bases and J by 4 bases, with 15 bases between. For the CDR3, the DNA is TGTGCCAGCAGCCAATCCGCCGGTTCTCCCGGAAACACCATATATTTT. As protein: CASSQSAGSPGNTIYF.

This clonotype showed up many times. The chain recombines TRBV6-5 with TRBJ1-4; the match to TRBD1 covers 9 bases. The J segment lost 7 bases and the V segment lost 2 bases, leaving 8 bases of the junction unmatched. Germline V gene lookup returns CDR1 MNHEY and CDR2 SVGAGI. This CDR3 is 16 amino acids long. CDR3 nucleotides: TGTGCCAGCAGTTACACCGGGACAGGGAACGGTGAAAAACTGTTTTTT. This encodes CASSYTGTGNGEKLFF.

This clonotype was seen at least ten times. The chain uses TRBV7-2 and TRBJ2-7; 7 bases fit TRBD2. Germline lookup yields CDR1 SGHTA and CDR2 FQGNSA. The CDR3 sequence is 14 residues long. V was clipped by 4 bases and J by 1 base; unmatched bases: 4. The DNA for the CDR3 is TGTGCCAGCAGCTCTCGGCGGGGGTCCTACGAGCAGTACTTC. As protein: CASSSRRGSYEQYF.

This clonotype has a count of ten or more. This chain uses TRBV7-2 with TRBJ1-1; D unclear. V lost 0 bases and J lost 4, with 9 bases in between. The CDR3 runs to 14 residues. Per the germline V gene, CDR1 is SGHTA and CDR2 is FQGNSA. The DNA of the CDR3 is TGTGCCAGCAGCTTAGCTGGGCGGGGCACTGAAGCTTTCTTT. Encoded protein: CASSLAGRGTEAFF.

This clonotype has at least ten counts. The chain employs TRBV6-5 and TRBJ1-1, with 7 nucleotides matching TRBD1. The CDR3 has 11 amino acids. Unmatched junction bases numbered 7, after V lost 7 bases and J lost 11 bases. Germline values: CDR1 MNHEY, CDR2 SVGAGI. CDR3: CASNQRGQAFF. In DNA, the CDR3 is TGTGCCAGCAACCAACGGGGACAGGCTTTCTTT.

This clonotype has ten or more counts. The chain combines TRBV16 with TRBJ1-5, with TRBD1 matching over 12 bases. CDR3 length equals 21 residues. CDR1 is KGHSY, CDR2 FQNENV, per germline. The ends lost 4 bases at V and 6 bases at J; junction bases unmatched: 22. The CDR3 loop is CASSPRLWDRGRQRIIQPQHF. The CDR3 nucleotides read TGTGCCAGCAGCCCACGTCTGTGGGACAGGGGGCGTCAGAGAATTATTCAGCCCCAGCATTTT.

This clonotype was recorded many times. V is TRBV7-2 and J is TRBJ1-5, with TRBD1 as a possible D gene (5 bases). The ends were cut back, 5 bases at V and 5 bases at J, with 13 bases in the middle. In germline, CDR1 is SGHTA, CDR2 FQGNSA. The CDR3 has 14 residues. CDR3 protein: CASSKGFWDQPQHF. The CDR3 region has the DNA TGTGCCAGCAGCAAGGGGTTTTGGGATCAGCCCCAGCATTTT.